This T cell receptor beta chain is drawn from a study of metastatic and nonmetastatic thyroid tumors. Study-wide background: Comparison of repertoires was carried out across blood and tumor or nodule tissue from malignant and benign thyroid patients.

This clone was counted at least ten times. This CDR3 has 15 residues. Germline V gives CDR1 SGHTA, CDR2 FQGNSA. Trimming removed 3 bases from V and 5 bases from J, with 14 bases in between. Treatment of any kind had been given to no patient before thyroid surgery. TCRdb redid the clone calls on the PCR reads using MiXCR. Of 20,000 to 25,000 clones listed, around 19% were seen once; the top ten hold 25% to 35%. This receptor was identified in a female donor with papillary thyroid cancer or a benign thyroid nodule (not recorded which). Some clones in this sample may be carry-over from other donors' samples. Material: blood. The J gene is TRBJ2-1, the V gene TRBV7-2; D remains unclear. CDR3 in DNA: TGTGCCAGCAGCTTTGCGGCCTTTCCAAACAATGAGCAGTTCTTC. Translation: CASSFAAFPNNEQFF.